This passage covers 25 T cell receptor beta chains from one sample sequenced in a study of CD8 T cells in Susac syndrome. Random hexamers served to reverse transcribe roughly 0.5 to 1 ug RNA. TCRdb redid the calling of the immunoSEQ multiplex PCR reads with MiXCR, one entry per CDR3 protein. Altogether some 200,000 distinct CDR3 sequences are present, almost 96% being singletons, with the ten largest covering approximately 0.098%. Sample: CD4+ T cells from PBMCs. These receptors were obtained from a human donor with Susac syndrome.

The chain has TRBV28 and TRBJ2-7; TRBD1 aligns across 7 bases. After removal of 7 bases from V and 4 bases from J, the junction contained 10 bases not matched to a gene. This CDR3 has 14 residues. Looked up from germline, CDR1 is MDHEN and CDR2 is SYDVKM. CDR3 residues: CASTLTGTKYEQYF. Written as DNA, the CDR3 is TGTGCCAGCACCCTGACAGGGACAAAATACGAGCAGTACTTC.

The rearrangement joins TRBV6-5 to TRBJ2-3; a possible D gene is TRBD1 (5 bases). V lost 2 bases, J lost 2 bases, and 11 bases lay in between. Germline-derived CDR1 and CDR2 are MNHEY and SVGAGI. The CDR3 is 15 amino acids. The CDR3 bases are TGTGCCAGCAGTTACCTAGGGGATCCCACAGATACGCAGTATTTT. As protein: CASSYLGDPTDTQYF.

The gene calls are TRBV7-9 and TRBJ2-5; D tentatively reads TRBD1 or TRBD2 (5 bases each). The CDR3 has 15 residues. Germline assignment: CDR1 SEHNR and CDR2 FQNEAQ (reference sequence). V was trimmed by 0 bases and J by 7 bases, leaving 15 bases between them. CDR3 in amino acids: CASSLALGDQPTQYF. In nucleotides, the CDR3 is TGTGCCAGCAGCTTAGCGTTGGGGGACCAGCCGACCCAGTACTTC.

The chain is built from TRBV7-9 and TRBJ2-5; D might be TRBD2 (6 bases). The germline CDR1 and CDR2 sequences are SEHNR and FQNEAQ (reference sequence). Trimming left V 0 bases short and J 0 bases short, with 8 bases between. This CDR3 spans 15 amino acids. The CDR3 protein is CASSLARDYQETQYF. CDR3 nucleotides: TGTGCCAGCAGCTTAGCGCGGGACTACCAAGAGACCCAGTACTTC. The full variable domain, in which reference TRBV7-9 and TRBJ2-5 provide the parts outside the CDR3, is DTGVSQNPRHKITKRGQNVTFRCDPISEHNRLYWYRQTLGQGPEFLTYFQNEAQLEKSRLLSDRFSAERPKGSFSTLEIQRTEQGDSAMYLCASSLARDYQETQYFGPGTRLLVL.

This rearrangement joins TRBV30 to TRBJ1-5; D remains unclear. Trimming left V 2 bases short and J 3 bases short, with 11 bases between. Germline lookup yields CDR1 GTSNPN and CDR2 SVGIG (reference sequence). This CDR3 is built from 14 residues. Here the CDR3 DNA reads TGTGCCTGGAGTCTCCGGGCCGCCAATCAGCCCCAGCATTTT. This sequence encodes CAWSLRAANQPQHF.

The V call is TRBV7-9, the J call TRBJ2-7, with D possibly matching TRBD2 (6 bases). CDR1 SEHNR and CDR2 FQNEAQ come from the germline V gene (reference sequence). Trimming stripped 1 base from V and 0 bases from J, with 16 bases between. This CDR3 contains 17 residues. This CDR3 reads CASSLGVGGLNSYEQYF. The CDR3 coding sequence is TGTGCCAGCAGCTTAGGGGTCGGAGGACTAAACTCCTACGAGCAGTACTTC.

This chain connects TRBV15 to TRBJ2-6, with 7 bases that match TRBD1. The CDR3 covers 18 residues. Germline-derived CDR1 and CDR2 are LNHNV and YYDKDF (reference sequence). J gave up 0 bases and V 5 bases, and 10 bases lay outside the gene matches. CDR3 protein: CATSPRQGSPSGANVLTF. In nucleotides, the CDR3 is TGTGCCACCAGCCCGCGACAGGGTAGCCCCTCTGGGGCCAACGTCCTGACTTTC.

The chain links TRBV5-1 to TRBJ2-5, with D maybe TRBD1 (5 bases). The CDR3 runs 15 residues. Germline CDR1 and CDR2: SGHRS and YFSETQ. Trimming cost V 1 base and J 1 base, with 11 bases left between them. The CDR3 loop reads CASSLKGESQETQYF. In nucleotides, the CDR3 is TGCGCCAGCAGCTTGAAAGGGGAATCCCAAGAGACCCAGTACTTC.

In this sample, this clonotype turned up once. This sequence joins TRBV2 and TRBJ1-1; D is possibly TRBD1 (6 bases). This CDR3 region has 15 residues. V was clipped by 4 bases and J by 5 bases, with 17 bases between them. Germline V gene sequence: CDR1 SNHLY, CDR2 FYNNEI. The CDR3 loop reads CASSAVWGPGTEAFF. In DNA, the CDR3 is TGTGCCAGCAGTGCGGTTTGGGGGCCGGGGACTGAAGCTTTCTTT.

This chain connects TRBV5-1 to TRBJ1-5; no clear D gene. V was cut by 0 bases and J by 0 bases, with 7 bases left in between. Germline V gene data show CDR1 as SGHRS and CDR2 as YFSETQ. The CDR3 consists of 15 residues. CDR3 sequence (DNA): TGCGCCAGCAGCTTGGGACACGCTAGCAATCAGCCCCAGCATTTT. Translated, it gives CASSLGHASNQPQHF.

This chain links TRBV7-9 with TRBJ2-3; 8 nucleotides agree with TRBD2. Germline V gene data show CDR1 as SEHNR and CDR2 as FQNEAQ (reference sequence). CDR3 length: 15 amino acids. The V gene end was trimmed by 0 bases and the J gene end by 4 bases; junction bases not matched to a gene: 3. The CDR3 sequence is CASSLAAGAADTQYF. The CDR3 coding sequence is TGTGCCAGCAGCTTAGCAGCGGGGGCTGCAGATACGCAGTATTTT. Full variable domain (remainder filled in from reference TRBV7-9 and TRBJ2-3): DTGVSQNPRHKITKRGQNVTFRCDPISEHNRLYWYRQTLGQGPEFLTYFQNEAQLEKSRLLSDRFSAERPKGSFSTLEIQRTEQGDSAMYLCASSLAAGAADTQYFGPGTRLTVL.

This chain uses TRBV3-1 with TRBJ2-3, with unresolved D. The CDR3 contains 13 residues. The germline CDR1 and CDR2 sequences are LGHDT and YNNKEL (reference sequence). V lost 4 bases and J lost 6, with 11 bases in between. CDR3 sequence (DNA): TGTGCCAGCAGCCCCCCCCCTTGGGATACGCAGTATTTT. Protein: CASSPPPWDTQYF.

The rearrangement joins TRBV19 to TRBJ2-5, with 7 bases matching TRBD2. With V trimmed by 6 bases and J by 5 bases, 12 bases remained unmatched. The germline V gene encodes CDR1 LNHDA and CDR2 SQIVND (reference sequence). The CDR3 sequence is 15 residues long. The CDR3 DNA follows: TGTGCCAGTAGCCAATCGGGCGGGGGAAGGGAGACCCAGTACTTC. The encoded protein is CASSQSGGGRETQYF.

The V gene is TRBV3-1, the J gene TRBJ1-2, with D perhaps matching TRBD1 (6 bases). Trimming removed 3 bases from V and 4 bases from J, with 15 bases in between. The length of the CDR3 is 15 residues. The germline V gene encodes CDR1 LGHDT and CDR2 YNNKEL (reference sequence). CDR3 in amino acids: CASSHRRTASYGYTF. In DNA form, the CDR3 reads TGTGCCAGCAGCCATCGACGGACAGCAAGCTATGGCTACACCTTC.

This CDR3 is CASKNSYEQYF. Written as DNA, the CDR3 is TGTGCCAGCAAGAACAGCTACGAGCAGTACTTC. The V gene is TRBV2, the J gene TRBJ2-7, with D hard to call. Germline V gene lookup returns CDR1 SNHLY and CDR2 FYNNEI. The CDR3 sequence is 11 residues long. With 7 bases removed from V and 3 bases from J, the gap between germline ends came to 7 bases.

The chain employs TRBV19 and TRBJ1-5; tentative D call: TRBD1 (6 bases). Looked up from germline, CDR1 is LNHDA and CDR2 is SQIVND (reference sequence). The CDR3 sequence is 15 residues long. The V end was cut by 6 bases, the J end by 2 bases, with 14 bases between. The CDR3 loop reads CASSGQPLGNQPQHF. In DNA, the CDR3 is TGTGCCAGTAGCGGACAGCCCCTCGGCAATCAGCCCCAGCATTTT.

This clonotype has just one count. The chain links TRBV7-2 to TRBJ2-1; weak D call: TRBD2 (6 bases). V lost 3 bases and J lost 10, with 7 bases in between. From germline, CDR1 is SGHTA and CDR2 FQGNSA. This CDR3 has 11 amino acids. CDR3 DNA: TGTGCCAGCAGCTTCGGACTAGAGCAGTTCTTC. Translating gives CASSFGLEQFF.

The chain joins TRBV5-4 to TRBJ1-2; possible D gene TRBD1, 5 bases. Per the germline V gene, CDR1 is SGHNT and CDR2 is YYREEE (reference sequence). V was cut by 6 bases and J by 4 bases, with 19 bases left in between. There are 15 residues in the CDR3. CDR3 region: CASTLVRGTLYGYTF. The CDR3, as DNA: TGTGCCAGCACCCTGGTCCGGGGGACCCTCTATGGCTACACCTTC. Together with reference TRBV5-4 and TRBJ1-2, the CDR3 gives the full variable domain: ETGVTQSPTHLIKTRGQQVTLRCSSQSGHNTVSWYQQALGQGPQFIFQYYREEENGRGNFPPRFSGLQFPNYSSELNVNALELDDSALYLCASTLVRGTLYGYTFGSGTRLTVV.

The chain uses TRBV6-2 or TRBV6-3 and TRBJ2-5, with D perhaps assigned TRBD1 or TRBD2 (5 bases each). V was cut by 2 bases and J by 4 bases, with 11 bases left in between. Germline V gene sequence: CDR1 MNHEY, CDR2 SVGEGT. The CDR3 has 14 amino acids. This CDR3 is CASSYAGARETQYF. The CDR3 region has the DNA TGTGCCAGCAGTTACGCCGGGGCGAGAGAGACCCAGTACTTC.

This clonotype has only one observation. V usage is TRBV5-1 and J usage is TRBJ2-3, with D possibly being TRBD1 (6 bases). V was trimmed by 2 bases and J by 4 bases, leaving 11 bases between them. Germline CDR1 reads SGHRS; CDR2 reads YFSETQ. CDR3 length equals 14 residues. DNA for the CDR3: TGCGCCAGCAGCTTTGGGGGCCCGGCAGATACGCAGTATTTT. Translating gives CASSFGGPADTQYF. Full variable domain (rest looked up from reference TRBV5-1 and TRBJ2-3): KAGVTQTPRYLIKTRGQQVTLSCSPISGHRSVSWYQQTPGQGLQFLFEYFSETQRNKGNFPGRFSGRQFSNSRSEMNVSTLELGDSALYLCASSFGGPADTQYFGPGTRLTVL.

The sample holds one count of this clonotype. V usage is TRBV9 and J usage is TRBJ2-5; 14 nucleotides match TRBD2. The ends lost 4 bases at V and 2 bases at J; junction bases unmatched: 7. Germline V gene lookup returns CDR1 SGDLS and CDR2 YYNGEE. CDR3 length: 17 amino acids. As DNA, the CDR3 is TGTGCCAGCAGCCACGCCGGACTAGCGGGGGGACAAGAGACCCAGTACTTC. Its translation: CASSHAGLAGGQETQYF.

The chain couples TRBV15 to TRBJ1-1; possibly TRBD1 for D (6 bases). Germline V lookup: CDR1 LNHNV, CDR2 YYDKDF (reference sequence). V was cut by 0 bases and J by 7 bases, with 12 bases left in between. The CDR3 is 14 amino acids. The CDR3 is CATSRDLGGREAFF. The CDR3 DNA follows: TGTGCCACCAGCAGAGATCTGGGGGGGCGTGAAGCTTTCTTT.

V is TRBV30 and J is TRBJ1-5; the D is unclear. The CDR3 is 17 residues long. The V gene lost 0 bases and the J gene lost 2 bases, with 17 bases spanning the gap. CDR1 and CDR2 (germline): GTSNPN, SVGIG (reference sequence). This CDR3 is CAWSVDEGPGGNQPQHF. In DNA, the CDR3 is TGTGCCTGGAGTGTTGATGAGGGCCCAGGCGGCAATCAGCCCCAGCATTTT.

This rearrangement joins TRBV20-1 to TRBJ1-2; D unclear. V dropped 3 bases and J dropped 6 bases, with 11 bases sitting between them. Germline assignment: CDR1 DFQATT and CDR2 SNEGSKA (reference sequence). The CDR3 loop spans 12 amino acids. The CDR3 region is CSASQQRDGYTF. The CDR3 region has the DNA TGCAGTGCTAGCCAACAGAGGGATGGCTACACCTTC.

The CDR3 region is CAWMKDGPAEAFF. The CDR3 DNA follows: TGTGCCTGGATGAAAGACGGCCCGGCTGAAGCTTTCTTT. The chain combines TRBV30 with TRBJ1-1; D uncertain. Germline-derived CDR1 and CDR2 are GTSNPN and SVGIG (reference sequence). V gave up 4 bases and J gave up 6 bases, with 15 bases separating them. This CDR3 contains 13 residues.